Each of the 29 T cell receptor beta chains below was sequenced from the same sample in a study of T cells after yellow fever vaccination. TCRdb fed the 5' RACE reads into MiXCR, producing one record per CDR3 protein. The data hold some 350,000 distinct CDR3 sequences, with around 10% observed a single time. The material sequenced was PBMCs, taken on the day of the first yellow fever vaccination. The receptors stem from a man between 18 and 35 years old who received the YFV17D yellow fever vaccine.

This clonotype came up a few times. The V gene is TRBV19, the J gene TRBJ2-7, with D perhaps TRBD1 (5 bases). The CDR3 sequence is 13 residues long. The germline V and J ends were trimmed by 6 bases and 3 bases, with 12 bases remaining between them. Germline lookup yields CDR1 LNHDA and CDR2 SQIVND (reference sequence). The CDR3 here is CASSPDSRYEQYF. CDR3 bases: TGTGCCAGTAGCCCCGACAGCCGCTACGAGCAGTACTTC.

This chain links TRBV9 with TRBJ2-2, with D possibly matching TRBD2 (6 bases). V was cut by 4 bases and J by 7 bases, with 14 bases left in between. The germline CDR1 and CDR2 sequences are SGDLS and YYNGEE. This CDR3 comprises 14 residues. Here the CDR3 reads CASSKSGTLGELFF. The CDR3 bases are TGTGCCAGCAGCAAGTCCGGGACTCTCGGGGAGCTGTTTTTT.

This clonotype came up a few times. This chain connects TRBV12-3 or TRBV12-4 to TRBJ2-3, with D hard to call. The CDR3 spans 14 residues. V shed 1 base and J shed 6 bases, with 11 bases lying between them. The CDR3 region has the DNA TGTGCCAGCAGTTTAGGGCAGTTCATTGATACGCAGTATTTT. Translating gives CASSLGQFIDTQYF.

The genes are TRBV11-2 and TRBJ2-2; 9 nucleotides line up with TRBD2. Germline V gene data show CDR1 as SGHAT and CDR2 as FQNNGV. V was clipped by 1 base and J by 3 bases; unmatched bases: 3. This CDR3 has 16 amino acids. The CDR3 DNA reads TGTGCCAGCAGCTTAGGGCCTAGCGGGGACACCGGGGAGCTGTTTTTT. It translates to CASSLGPSGDTGELFF.

This clonotype has ten or more counts. V gene TRBV12-3 or TRBV12-4 combines with J gene TRBJ1-2, with a weak D call TRBD1 (5 bases). Trimming stripped 2 bases from V and 2 bases from J, with 9 bases between. The CDR3 is 14 amino acids. This CDR3 is CASSLQGSNYGYTF. The CDR3 coding sequence is TGTGCCAGCAGTTTACAGGGTTCCAACTATGGCTACACCTTC.

The chain is built from TRBV6-1 and TRBJ2-3; TRBD2 aligns across 9 bases. Germline V lookup: CDR1 MNHNS, CDR2 SASEGT. Trimming cost V 11 bases and J 3 bases; bases outside gene matches: 9. This CDR3 is built from 14 residues. Here the CDR3 reads CAVGGLAGTDTQYF. The CDR3 nucleotides are TGTGCCGTCGGGGGCCTAGCGGGGACAGATACGCAGTATTTT.

The sample holds a few counts of this clonotype. The rearrangement uses TRBV28 and TRBJ1-1, with D maybe TRBD1 (5 bases). The CDR3 is made up of 16 amino acids. With 2 bases removed from V and 1 base from J, the gap between germline ends came to 14 bases. In germline, CDR1 is MDHEN, CDR2 SYDVKM. CDR3 sequence reads: CASSLGGGAPNTEAFF. CDR3 sequence (DNA): TGTGCCAGCAGTTTAGGTGGTGGGGCACCGAACACTGAAGCTTTCTTT.

The V and J genes are TRBV6-5 and TRBJ1-3; no definite D call. Germline V CDR1 and CDR2: MNHEY, SVGAGI. CDR3 size: 12 residues. V was clipped by 7 bases and J by 0 bases, with 4 bases between them. The CDR3 region has the DNA TGTGCCAGCAAGAGCTCTGGAAACACCATATATTTT. Encoded protein: CASKSSGNTIYF.

This clonotype was found many times. The CDR3 sequence is CASSLGAGDTDTQYF. As DNA, the CDR3 is TGCGCCAGCAGCTTGGGGGCAGGGGACACAGATACGCAGTATTTT. V and J are TRBV5-1 and TRBJ2-3, with a possible D match to TRBD1 (6 bases). V lost 0 bases to trimming and J lost 2 bases, with 10 bases between them. The CDR3 totals 15 residues. Germline values: CDR1 SGHRS, CDR2 YFSETQ.

The chain has TRBV19 and TRBJ2-5, with D unresolved. CDR1 LNHDA and CDR2 SQIVND come from the germline V gene (reference sequence). This CDR3 is 13 amino acids long. V lost 2 bases, J lost 4 bases, and 8 bases lay in between. The CDR3 region is CASSIYLSETQYF. DNA for the CDR3: TGTGCCAGTAGTATATACCTCTCAGAGACCCAGTACTTC.

This clonotype was picked up a small number of times. This chain uses TRBV6-2 or TRBV6-3 with TRBJ2-3; D might be TRBD1 or TRBD2, each matching 5 bases. The V end lost 6 bases, the J end lost 3 bases, and 16 bases lay between the germline ends. The length of the CDR3 is 15 residues. Germline V gives CDR1 MNHEY, CDR2 SVGEGT. CDR3 sequence reads: CASSTRGAATDTQYF. The CDR3 nucleotides read TGTGCCAGCAGCACCCGAGGGGCCGCTACAGATACGCAGTATTTT.

J is TRBJ1-5 and V is TRBV20-1, with D perhaps TRBD1 (5 bases). V lost 4 bases to trimming and J lost 2 bases, with 6 bases between them. CDR1 and CDR2 (germline): DFQATT, SNEGSKA (reference sequence). The CDR3 totals 12 residues. The CDR3 sequence is CSAIRGNQPQHF. In nucleotides, the CDR3 is TGCAGTGCTATCAGGGGCAATCAGCCCCAGCATTTT.

The chain combines TRBV12-3 or TRBV12-4 with TRBJ2-2; 7 bases align to TRBD2. The CDR3 covers 15 residues. J was trimmed by 7 bases and V by 3 bases; bases with no gene match: 8. CDR3 in amino acids: CASSFQERDGGELFF. The CDR3 nucleotides are TGTGCCAGCAGTTTCCAGGAGCGGGATGGCGGGGAGCTGTTTTTT.

J is TRBJ2-5 and V is TRBV5-1; D possibly matches TRBD1 or TRBD2 (5 bases each). Germline V gene sequence: CDR1 SGHRS, CDR2 YFSETQ. CDR3 size: 14 residues. The V and J ends lost 5 bases and 3 bases respectively, with 14 bases between them. In nucleotides, the CDR3 is TGCGCCAGCAGTCTGACGGGACGGAAAGAGACCCAGTACTTC. Residues: CASSLTGRKETQYF.

CDR3 amino acids: CASSQVGTGYNYGYTF. The DNA for the CDR3 is TGCGCCAGCAGCCAAGTTGGGACAGGGTACAACTATGGCTACACCTTC. The V and J genes are TRBV4-1 and TRBJ1-2; 9 nucleotides agree with TRBD1. The CDR3 extends over 16 amino acids. Germline CDR1 reads MGHRA; CDR2 reads YSYEKL. Trimming took 1 base from V and 2 from J; bases not matched to a gene: 5.

This clonotype was counted many times. The chain is built from TRBV10-1 and TRBJ2-7; 9 bases match TRBD1. This CDR3 spans 12 amino acids. Trimming removed 6 bases from V and 6 bases from J; junction bases left unmatched: 3. Germline V gives CDR1 WNHNN, CDR2 SYGVQD (reference sequence). In DNA, the CDR3 is TGCGCCAGCAGCCCGACAGGGGGCGAGCAGTACTTC. Amino acids: CASSPTGGEQYF.

The rearrangement uses TRBV28 and TRBJ1-2, with a possible D match to TRBD1 (5 bases). Germline V gene lookup returns CDR1 MDHEN and CDR2 SYDVKM. V lost 5 bases to trimming and J lost 3 bases, with 13 bases between them. This CDR3 is 14 amino acids long. The CDR3 DNA sequence: TGTGCCAGCAGTAAATCAGGGTTTGACTATGGCTACACCTTC. Translating gives CASSKSGFDYGYTF.

This clonotype was observed at least ten times. The rearrangement links TRBV5-4 to TRBJ2-1; the D gene is possibly TRBD1 (6 bases). V was pared by 3 bases and J by 7 bases, with 8 bases between. The CDR3 extends over 12 amino acids. Looked up from germline, CDR1 is SGHNT and CDR2 is YYREEE (reference sequence). The CDR3 protein is CASSSTGNEQFF. CDR3 nucleotide sequence: TGTGCCAGCAGCTCCACAGGGAATGAGCAGTTCTTC. Looking up the rest from reference TRBV5-4 and TRBJ2-1 gives the full variable domain: ETGVTQSPTHLIKTRGQQVTLRCSSQSGHNTVSWYQQALGQGPQFIFQYYREEENGRGNFPPRFSGLQFPNYSSELNVNALELDDSALYLCASSSTGNEQFFGPGTRLTVL.

The chain is built from TRBV5-1 and TRBJ2-1; either TRBD1 or TRBD2 may supply D (5 bases each). Between the trimmed V and J ends, which lost 3 bases and 1 base, there was a span of 11 bases. Germline CDR1 reads SGHRS; CDR2 reads YFSETQ. The CDR3 runs 15 residues. The CDR3 coding sequence is TGCGCCAGCAGCTCCGGGACCGTTTCCTACAATGAGCAGTTCTTC. It specifies CASSSGTVSYNEQFF.

This clonotype has only one observation. This chain links TRBV5-4 with TRBJ2-7; D is uncertain. Trimming shortened V by 3 bases and J by 5 bases, and 15 bases separated the two germline ends. CDR1 and CDR2 from the germline V gene are SGHNT and YYREEE (reference sequence). The CDR3 loop spans 14 amino acids. CDR3 protein: CASSSRQAGNEQYF. As DNA, the CDR3 is TGTGCCAGCAGCTCCCGTCAGGCTGGGAACGAGCAGTACTTC.

This clonotype has more than one count but fewer than ten. The DNA of the CDR3 is TGCGCCAGCAGCTTGGGGACAGGGTATGGAAACACCATATATTTT. As protein: CASSLGTGYGNTIYF. The chain recombines TRBV5-1 with TRBJ1-3, with 8 bases that match TRBD1. The CDR3 sequence is 15 residues long. V lost 0 bases, J lost 3 bases, and 2 bases stayed unmatched. Germline V CDR1 and CDR2: SGHRS, YFSETQ.

This chain uses TRBV2 with TRBJ1-5, with a weak D call TRBD1 (5 bases). The CDR3 loop spans 14 amino acids. From germline, CDR1 is SNHLY and CDR2 FYNNEI. Trimming pared 6 bases from V and 0 bases from J, leaving 9 bases between. CDR3 DNA: TGTGCCAGCAGAAGGGGTTATAGCAATCAGCCCCAGCATTTT. Translating it yields CASRRGYSNQPQHF.

This chain's CDR3 is CASSLGFHTQYF. In DNA form, the CDR3 reads TGTGCCAGCAGTTTAGGGTTTCATACGCAGTATTTT. The chain links TRBV27 to TRBJ2-3; D is ambiguous. The CDR3 runs to 12 residues. Trimming pared 2 bases from V and 7 bases from J, leaving 7 bases between. Germline V lookup: CDR1 MNHEY, CDR2 SMNVEV (reference sequence).

This clonotype was counted only a few times. This chain joins TRBV6-5 and TRBJ1-1; no clear D gene. The V end lost 0 bases, the J end lost 0 bases, and 8 bases lay between the germline ends. CDR3 length equals 15 residues. Germline loops: CDR1 MNHEY, CDR2 SVGAGI. DNA of the CDR3: TGTGCCAGCAGTTACTCTTTTGCCGTGAACACTGAAGCTTTCTTT. Protein: CASSYSFAVNTEAFF.

This clonotype occurred many times. The rearrangement joins TRBV20-1 to TRBJ2-3; 9 bases are a match to TRBD2. Germline loops: CDR1 DFQATT, CDR2 SNEGSKA (reference sequence). The CDR3 is made up of 18 amino acids. With 0 bases clipped from V and 0 bases from J, the junction kept 10 bases outside the gene matches. For the CDR3, the DNA is TGCAGTGCTAGAGAAATTACCAGCGGGGGGCTGAGCACAGATACGCAGTATTTT. It codes for CSAREITSGGLSTDTQYF.

The CDR3 DNA reads as TGCGCCAGCAGCCAAGATCACGGCGTATTAAATTCACCCCTCCACTTT. Its protein product is CASSQDHGVLNSPLHF. The chain combines TRBV4-3 with TRBJ1-6; D ambiguous. Between the trimmed V and J ends, which lost 0 bases and 7 bases, there was a span of 13 bases. CDR1 LGHNA and CDR2 YSLEER come from the germline V gene. The CDR3 has 16 amino acids.

This clonotype was seen at least ten times. The J gene is TRBJ1-1, the V gene TRBV12-3 or TRBV12-4; no firm D call. Trimming removed 9 bases at V and 1 base at J, with 12 bases between. The length of the CDR3 is 13 residues. CDR3 in DNA: TGTGCCAGTTTAGAGAGAACGAACACTGAAGCTTTCTTT. It encodes CASLERTNTEAFF.

In its sample, this clonotype was seen a few times. The chain couples TRBV6-5 to TRBJ2-7, with 14 bases that match TRBD2. The germline V gene encodes CDR1 MNHEY and CDR2 SVGAGI. CDR3 length equals 17 residues. J was trimmed by 5 bases and V by 2 bases; bases with no gene match: 8. CDR3 sequence: CASSYRLGLAGGNEQYV. The CDR3 DNA sequence: TGTGCCAGCAGTTACCGGCTCGGACTAGCGGGGGGTAACGAGCAGTACGTC.

J is TRBJ1-4 and V is TRBV4-3; 7 nucleotides match TRBD1. CDR3 length: 14 residues. Trimming took 4 bases from V and 8 from J; bases not matched to a gene: 7. Germline V gene data show CDR1 as LGHNA and CDR2 as YSLEER. CDR3 loop: CASSPGTVSEKLFF. CDR3 sequence (DNA): TGCGCCAGCAGCCCCGGGACAGTCTCCGAAAAACTGTTTTTT.